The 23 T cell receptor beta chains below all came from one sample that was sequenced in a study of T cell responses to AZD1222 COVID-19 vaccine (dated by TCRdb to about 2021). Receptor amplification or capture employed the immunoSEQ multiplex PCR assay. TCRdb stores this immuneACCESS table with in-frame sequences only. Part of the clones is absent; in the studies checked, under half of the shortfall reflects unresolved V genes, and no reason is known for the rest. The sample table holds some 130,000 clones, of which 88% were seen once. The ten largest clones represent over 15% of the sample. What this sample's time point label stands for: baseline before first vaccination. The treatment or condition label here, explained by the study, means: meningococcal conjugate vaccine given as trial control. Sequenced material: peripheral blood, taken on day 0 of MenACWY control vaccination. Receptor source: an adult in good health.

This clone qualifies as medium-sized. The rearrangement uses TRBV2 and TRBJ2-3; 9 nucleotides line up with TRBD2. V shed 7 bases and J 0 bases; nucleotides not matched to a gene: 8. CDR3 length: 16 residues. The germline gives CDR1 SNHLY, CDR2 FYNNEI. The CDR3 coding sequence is TGTGCCAGCAACAGCGGGAGGCTCCTTAGCACAGATACGCAGTATTTT. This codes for CASNSGRLLSTDTQYF.

DNA for the CDR3: TGTGCCAGCGATTCCGGGACACTGAACACCGGGGAGCTGTTTTTT. Protein product: CASDSGTLNTGELFF. This chain links TRBV18 with TRBJ2-2; D is possibly TRBD1 (6 bases). V lost 8 bases and J lost 1, with 14 bases in between. Germline-derived CDR1 and CDR2 are KGHSH and LQKENI. CDR3 length: 15 amino acids.

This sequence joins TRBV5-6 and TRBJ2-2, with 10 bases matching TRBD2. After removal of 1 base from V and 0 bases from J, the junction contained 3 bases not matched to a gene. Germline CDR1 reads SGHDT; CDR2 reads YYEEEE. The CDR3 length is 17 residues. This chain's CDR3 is CASSLSSGSPNTGELFF. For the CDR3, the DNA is TGTGCCAGCAGCTTGTCTAGCGGGAGCCCGAACACCGGGGAGCTGTTTTTT.

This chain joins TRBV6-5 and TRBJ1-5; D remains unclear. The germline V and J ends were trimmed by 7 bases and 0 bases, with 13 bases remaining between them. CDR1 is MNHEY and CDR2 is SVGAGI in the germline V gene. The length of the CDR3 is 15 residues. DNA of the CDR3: TGTGCCAGCACTATAGGACTGTATAGCAATCAGCCCCAGCATTTT. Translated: CASTIGLYSNQPQHF.

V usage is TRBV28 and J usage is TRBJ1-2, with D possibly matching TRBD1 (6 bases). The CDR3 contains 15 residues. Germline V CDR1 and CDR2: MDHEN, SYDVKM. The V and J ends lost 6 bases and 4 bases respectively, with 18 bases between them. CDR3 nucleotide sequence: TGTGCCAGCAGACCTTATCAGGGACACTTCTATGGCTACACCTTC. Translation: CASRPYQGHFYGYTF.

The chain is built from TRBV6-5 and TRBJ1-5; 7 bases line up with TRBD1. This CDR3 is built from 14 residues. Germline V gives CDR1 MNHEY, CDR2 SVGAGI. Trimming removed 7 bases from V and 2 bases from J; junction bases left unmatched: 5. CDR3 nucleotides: TGTGCCAGCAAGTCCGGGACAGGCAATCAGCCCCAGCATTTT. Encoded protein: CASKSGTGNQPQHF.

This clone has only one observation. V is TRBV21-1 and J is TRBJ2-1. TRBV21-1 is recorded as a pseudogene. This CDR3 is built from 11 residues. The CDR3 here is CASSKVNEQFF. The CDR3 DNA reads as TGTGCCAGCAGCAAAGTTAATGAGCAGTTCTTC.

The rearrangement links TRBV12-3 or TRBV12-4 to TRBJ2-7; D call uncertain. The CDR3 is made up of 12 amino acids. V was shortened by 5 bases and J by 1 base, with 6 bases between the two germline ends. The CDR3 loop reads CASSTQSYEQYF. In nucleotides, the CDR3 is TGTGCCAGCAGTACACAGTCCTACGAGCAGTACTTC.

The CDR3 nucleotides are TGCAGCGTTTTGAGGGTCACCGGGGAGCTGTTTTTT. Amino acids: CSVLRVTGELFF. This chain links TRBV29-1 with TRBJ2-2; tentative D call: TRBD2 (5 bases). The CDR3 extends over 12 amino acids. Trimming removed 5 bases from V and 4 bases from J, with 8 bases in between. Germline CDR1 and CDR2: SQVTM and ANQGSEA.

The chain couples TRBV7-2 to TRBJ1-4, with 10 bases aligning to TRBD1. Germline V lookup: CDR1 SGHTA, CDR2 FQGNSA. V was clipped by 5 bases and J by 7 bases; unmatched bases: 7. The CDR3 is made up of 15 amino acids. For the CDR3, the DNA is TGTGCCAGCAGCCGGTCCGGACAGGGGGGTGAAAAACTGTTTTTT. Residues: CASSRSGQGGEKLFF.

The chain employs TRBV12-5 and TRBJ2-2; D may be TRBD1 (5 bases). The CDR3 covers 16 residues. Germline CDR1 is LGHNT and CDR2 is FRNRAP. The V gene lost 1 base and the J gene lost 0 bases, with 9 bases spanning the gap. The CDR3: CASGLGQIANTGELFF. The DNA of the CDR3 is TGTGCTAGTGGTTTGGGACAGATCGCGAACACCGGGGAGCTGTTTTTT.

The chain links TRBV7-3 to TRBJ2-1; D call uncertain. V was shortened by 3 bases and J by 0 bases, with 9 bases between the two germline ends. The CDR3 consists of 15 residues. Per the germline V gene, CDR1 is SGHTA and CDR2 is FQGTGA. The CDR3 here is CASSFSQSSYNEQFF. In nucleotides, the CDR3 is TGTGCCAGCAGCTTCAGTCAGAGCTCCTACAATGAGCAGTTCTTC.

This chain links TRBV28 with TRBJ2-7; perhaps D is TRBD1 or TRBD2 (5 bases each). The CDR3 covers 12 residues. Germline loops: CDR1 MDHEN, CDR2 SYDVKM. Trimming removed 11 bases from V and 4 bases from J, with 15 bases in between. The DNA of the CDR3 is TGTGCCCTGGGGGTAAGAGGGTACGAGCAGTACTTC. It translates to CALGVRGYEQYF.

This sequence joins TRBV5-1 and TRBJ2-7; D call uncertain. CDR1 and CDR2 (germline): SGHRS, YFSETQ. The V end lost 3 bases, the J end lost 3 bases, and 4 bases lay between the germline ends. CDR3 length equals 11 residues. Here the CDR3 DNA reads TGCGCCAGCAGCTATCGCTACGAGCAGTACTTC. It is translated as CASSYRYEQYF.

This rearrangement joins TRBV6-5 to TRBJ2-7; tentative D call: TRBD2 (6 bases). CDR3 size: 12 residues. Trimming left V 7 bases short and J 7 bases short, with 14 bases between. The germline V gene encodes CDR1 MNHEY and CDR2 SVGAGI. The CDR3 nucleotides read TGTGCCAGCACCCCCGGGCGGGGTGAGCAGTACTTC. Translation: CASTPGRGEQYF.

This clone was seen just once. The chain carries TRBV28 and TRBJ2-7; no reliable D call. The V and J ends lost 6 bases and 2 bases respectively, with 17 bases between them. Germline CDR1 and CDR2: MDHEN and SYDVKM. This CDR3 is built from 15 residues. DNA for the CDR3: TGTGCCAGCAGCCCCTTCTTACAACGACCCTACGAGCAGTACTTC. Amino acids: CASSPFLQRPYEQYF.

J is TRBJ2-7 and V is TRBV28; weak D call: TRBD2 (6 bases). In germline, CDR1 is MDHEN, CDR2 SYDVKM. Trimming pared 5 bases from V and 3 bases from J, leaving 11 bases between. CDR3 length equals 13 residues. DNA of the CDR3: TGTGCCAGCAGTCGGAGGGCCATCTACGAGCAGTACTTC. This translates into CASSRRAIYEQYF.

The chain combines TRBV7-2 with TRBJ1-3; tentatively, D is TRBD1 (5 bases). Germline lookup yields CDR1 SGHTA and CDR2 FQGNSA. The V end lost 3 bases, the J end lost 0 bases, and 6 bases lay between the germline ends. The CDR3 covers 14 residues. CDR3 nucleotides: TGTGCCAGCAGCTTCGGGGGCTCTGGAAACACCATATATTTT. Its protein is CASSFGGSGNTIYF.

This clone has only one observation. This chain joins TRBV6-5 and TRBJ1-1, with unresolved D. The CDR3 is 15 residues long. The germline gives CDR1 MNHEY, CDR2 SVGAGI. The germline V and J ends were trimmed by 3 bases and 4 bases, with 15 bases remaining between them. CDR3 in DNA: TGTGCCAGCAGTTATAAGGCGGCAGCCCGCACTGAAGCTTTCTTT. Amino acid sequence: CASSYKAAARTEAFF.

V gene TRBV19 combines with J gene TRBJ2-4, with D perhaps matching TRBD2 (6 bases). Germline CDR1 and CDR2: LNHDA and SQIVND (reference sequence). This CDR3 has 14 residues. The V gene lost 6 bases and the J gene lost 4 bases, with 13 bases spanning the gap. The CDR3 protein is CASRDPGTKNIQYF. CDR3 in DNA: TGTGCCAGTAGAGATCCCGGGACTAAAAACATTCAGTACTTC.

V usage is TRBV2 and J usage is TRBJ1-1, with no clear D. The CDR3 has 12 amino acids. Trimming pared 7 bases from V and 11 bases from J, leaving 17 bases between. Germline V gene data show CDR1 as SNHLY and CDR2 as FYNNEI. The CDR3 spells CASTQDGLGAFF. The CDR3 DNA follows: TGTGCCAGCACCCAGGACGGGTTAGGCGCTTTCTTT.

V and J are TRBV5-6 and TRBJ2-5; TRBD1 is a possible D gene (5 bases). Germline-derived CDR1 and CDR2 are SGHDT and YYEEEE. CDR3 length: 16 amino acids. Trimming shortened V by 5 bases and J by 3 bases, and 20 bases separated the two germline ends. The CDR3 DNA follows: TGTGCCAGCAGGATGAATAGGCCACTCAGGGAAGAGACCCAGTACTTC. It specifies CASRMNRPLREETQYF.

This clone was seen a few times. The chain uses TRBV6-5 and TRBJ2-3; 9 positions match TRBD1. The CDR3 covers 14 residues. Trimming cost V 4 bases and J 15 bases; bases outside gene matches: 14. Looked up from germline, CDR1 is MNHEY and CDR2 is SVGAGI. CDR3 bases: TGTGCCAGCAGTTTCTCAAACGTCGGGACAGGGCAATATTTT. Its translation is CASSFSNVGTGQYF.